This TCR beta chain was profiled in a study of human T cells and chemical hapten exposure. Study information: Mostly female patients had alopecia areata, totalis or universalis.

This CDR3 has 14 amino acids. Per the germline V gene, CDR1 is SQVTM and CDR2 is ANQGSEA. V shed 1 base and J 4 bases; nucleotides not matched to a gene: 5. As for time point: patch test 1, 2 weeks after DPC sensitization. Treatment indicated: therapeutic diphenylcyclopropenone sensitization with weekly scalp DPC. Each CDR3 protein gets one entry after TCRdb re-called the RACE reads with MiXCR. The sample holds around 190,000 distinct CDR3 sequences, approximately 20% seen once. In its sample, this clonotype was seen many times. The sequenced sample was whole blood, obtained in connection with sensitization to the hapten diphenylcyclopropenone (DPC). The chain carries TRBV29-1 and TRBJ2-3; 7 nucleotides line up with TRBD2. The receptor comes from a woman between 45 and 65 years old with alopecia areata. Some clones in this sample may be carry-over from other donors' samples. Written as DNA, the CDR3 is TGCAGCGTTGAAGGGTCTAGCGGATCAGATACGCAGTATTTT. Translated: CSVEGSSGSDTQYF.